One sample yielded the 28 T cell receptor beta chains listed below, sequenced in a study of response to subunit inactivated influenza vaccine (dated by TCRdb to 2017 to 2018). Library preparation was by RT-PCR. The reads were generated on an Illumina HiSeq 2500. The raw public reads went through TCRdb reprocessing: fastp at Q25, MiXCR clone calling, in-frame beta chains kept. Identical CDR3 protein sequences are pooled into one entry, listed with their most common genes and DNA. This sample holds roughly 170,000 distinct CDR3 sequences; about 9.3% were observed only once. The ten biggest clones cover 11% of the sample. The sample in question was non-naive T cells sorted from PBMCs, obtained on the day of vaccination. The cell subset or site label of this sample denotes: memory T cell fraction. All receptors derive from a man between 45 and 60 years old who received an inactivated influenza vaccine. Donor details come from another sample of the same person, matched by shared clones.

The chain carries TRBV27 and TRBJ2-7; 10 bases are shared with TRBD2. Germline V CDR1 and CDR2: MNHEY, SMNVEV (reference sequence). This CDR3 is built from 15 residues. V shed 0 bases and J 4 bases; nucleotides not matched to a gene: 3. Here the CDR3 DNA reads TGTGCCAGCAGTTTATCTGCTAGCGGGGGATACGAGCAGTACTTC. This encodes CASSLSASGGYEQYF.

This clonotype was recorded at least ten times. CDR3 loop: CSVASGRGETQYF. The CDR3 coding sequence is TGCAGCGTTGCGAGCGGGAGGGGAGAGACCCAGTACTTC. The J gene is TRBJ2-5, the V gene TRBV29-1; 10 nucleotides match TRBD2. Per the germline V gene, CDR1 is SQVTM and CDR2 is ANQGSEA. The V and J ends lost 4 bases and 4 bases, in that order; junction bases with no gene match: 3. The CDR3 runs 13 residues.

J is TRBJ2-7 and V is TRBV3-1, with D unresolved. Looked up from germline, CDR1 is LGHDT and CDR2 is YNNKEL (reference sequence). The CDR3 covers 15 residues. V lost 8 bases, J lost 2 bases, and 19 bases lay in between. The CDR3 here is CASCKEASCTYEQYF. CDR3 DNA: TGTGCCAGCTGCAAAGAGGCGTCTTGTACCTACGAGCAGTACTTC.

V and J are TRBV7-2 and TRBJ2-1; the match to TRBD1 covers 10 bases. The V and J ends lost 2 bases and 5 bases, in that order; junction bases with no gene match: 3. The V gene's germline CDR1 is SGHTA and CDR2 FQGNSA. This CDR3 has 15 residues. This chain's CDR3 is CASSLQGQGNNEQFF. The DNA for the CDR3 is TGTGCCAGCAGCTTACAGGGACAGGGGAACAATGAGCAGTTCTTC.

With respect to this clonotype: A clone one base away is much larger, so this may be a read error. Written as DNA, the CDR3 is TGTGCCAGCAGCCCTGGGGCCAACAGTGAGCAGTTCTTC. Protein sequence: CASSPGANSEQFF. The genes are TRBV5-8 and TRBJ2-1; possibly TRBD1 for D (5 bases). CDR3 size: 13 residues. V was trimmed by 4 bases and J by 9 bases, leaving 14 bases between them. The germline CDR1 and CDR2 sequences are SGHTS and YDEGEE.

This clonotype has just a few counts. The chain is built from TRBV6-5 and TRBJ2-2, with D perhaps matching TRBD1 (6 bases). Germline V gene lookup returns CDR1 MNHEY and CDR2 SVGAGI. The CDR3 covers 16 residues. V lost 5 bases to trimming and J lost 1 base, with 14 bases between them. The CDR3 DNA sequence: TGTGCCAGCAGTAACCCGACAGGACTGAACACCGGGGAGCTGTTTTTT. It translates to CASSNPTGLNTGELFF.

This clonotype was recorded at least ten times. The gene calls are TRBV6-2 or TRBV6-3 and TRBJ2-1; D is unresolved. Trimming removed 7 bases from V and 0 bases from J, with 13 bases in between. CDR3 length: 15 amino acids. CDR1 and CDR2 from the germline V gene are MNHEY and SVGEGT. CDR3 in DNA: TGTGCCAGCACCCACGGCGAAAGCTCCTACAATGAGCAGTTCTTC. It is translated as CASTHGESSYNEQFF.

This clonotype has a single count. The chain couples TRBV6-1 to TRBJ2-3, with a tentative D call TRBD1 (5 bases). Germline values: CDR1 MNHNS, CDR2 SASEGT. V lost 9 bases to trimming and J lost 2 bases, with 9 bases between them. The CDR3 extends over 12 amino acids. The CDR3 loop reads CASRQYTDTQYF. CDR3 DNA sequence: TGTGCCAGTAGACAGTACACAGATACGCAGTATTTT.

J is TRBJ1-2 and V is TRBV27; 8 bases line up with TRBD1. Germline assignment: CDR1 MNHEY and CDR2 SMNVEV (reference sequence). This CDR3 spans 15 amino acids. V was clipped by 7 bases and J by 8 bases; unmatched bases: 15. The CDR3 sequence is CASKTSGGPGFGYTF. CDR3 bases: TGTGCCAGCAAAACTTCAGGGGGCCCAGGATTCGGCTACACCTTC.

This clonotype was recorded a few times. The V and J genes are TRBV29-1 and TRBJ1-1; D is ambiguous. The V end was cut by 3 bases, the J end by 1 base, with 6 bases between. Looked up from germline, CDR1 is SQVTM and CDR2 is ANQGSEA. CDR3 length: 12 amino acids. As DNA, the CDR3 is TGCAGCGTTGATTTAGGGAACACTGAAGCTTTCTTT. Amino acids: CSVDLGNTEAFF.

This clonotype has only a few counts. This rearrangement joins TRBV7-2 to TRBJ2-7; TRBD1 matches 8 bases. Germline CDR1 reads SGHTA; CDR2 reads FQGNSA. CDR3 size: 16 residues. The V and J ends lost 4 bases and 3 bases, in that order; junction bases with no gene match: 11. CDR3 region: CASSYAGTGVYYEQYF. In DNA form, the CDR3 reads TGTGCCAGCAGCTATGCCGGGACAGGAGTTTACTACGAGCAGTACTTC.

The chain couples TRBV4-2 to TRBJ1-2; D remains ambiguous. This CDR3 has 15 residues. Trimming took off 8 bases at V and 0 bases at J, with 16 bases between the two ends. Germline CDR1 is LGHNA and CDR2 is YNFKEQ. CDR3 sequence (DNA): TGTGCCAGCGGGCCCTTCGGGGTGGCTAACTATGGCTACACCTTC. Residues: CASGPFGVANYGYTF.

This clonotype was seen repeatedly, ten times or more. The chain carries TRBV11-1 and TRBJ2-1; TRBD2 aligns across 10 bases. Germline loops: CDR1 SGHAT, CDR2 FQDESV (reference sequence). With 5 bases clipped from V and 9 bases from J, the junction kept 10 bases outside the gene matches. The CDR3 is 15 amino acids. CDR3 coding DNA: TGTGCCAGCAGCCCCAGCGGGAGGGCCCTAGGTGAGCAGTTCTTC. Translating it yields CASSPSGRALGEQFF.

CDR3 amino acids: CASTRAGGNEQYF. CDR3 nucleotide sequence: TGTGCCAGCACCAGGGCAGGGGGCAACGAGCAGTACTTC. V and J are TRBV6-6 and TRBJ2-7; TRBD1 agrees at 8 bases. Germline lookup yields CDR1 MNHNY and CDR2 SVGAGI (reference sequence). Trimming cost V 7 bases and J 5 bases; bases outside gene matches: 7. The CDR3 is made up of 13 amino acids.

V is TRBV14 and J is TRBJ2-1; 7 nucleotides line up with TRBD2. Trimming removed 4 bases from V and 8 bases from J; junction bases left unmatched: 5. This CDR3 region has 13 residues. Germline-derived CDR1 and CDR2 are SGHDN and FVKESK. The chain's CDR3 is CASSLLGGDEQFF. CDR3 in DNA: TGTGCCAGCAGCCTCCTTGGGGGGGATGAGCAGTTCTTC.

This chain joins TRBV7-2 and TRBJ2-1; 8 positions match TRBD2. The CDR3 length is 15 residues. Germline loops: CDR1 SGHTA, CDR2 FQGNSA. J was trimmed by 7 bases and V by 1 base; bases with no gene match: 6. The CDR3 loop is CASSLEAGAGNEQFF. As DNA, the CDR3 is TGTGCCAGCAGCTTAGAAGCGGGAGCGGGAAATGAGCAGTTCTTC.

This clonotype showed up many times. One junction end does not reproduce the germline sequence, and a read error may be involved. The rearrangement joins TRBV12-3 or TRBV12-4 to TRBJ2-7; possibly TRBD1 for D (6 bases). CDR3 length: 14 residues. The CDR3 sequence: CASSLSGVSNEQYF. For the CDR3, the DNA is TGTGCCAGCAGCTTGTCAGGGGTCTCCAACGAGCAGTACTTC.

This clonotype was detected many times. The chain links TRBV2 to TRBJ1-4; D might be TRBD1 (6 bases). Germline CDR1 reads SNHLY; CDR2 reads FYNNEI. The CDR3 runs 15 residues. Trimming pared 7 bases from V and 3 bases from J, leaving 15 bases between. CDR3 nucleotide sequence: TGTGCCAGCACCCTAGGAGGGGGAGCTAATGAAAAACTGTTTTTT. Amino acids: CASTLGGGANEKLFF.

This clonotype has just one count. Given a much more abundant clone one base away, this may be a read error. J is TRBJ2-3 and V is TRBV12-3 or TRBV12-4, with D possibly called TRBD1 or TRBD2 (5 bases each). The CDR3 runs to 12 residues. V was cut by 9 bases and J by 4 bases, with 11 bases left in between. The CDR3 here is CARSRGADTQYF. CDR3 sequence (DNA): TGTGCCAGAAGCCGAGGGGCAGATACGCAGTATTTT.

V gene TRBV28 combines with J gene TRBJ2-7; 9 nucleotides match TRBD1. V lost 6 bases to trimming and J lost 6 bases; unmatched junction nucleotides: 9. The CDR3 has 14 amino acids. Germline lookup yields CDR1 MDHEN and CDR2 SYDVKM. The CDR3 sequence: CASSPGTGLVEQYF. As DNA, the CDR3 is TGTGCCAGCAGCCCCGGGACAGGGCTCGTCGAGCAGTACTTC. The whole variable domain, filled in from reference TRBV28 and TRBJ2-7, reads DVKVTQSSRYLVKRTGEKVFLECVQDMDHENMFWYRQDPGLGLRLIYFSYDVKMKEKGDIPEGYSVSREKKERFSLILESASTNQTSMYLCASSPGTGLVEQYFGPGTRLTVT.

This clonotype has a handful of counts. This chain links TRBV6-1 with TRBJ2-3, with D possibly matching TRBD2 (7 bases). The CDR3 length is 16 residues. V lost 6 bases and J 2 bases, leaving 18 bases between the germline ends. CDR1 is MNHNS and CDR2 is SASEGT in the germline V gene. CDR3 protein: CASRGGGGPATDTQYF. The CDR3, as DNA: TGTGCCAGCAGGGGAGGGGGAGGTCCGGCCACAGATACGCAGTATTTT.

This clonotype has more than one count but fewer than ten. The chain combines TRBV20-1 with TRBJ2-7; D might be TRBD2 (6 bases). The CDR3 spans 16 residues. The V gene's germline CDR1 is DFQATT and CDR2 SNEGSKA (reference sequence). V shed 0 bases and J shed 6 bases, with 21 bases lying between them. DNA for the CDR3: TGCAGTGCTAGAGAGGTTAGCGGAACCCTCGTCCCCGAGCAGTACTTC. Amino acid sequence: CSAREVSGTLVPEQYF.

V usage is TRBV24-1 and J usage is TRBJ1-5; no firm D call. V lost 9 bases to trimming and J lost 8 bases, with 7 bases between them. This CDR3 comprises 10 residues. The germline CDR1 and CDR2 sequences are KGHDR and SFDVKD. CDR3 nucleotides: TGTGCCACCGGAAGAAAGCCCCAGCATTTT. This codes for CATGRKPQHF.

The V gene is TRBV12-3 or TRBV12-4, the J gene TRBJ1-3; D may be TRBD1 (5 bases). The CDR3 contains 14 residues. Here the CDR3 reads CGGLGGRSGNTIYF. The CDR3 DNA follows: TGTGGCGGCCTCGGGGGTCGCTCTGGAAACACCATATATTTT.

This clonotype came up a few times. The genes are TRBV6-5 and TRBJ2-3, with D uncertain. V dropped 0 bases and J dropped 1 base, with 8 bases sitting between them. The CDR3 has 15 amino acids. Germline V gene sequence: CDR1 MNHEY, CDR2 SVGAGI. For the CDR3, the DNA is TGTGCCAGCAGTTACTCCGGGTTCCGCACAGATACGCAGTATTTT. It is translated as CASSYSGFRTDTQYF.

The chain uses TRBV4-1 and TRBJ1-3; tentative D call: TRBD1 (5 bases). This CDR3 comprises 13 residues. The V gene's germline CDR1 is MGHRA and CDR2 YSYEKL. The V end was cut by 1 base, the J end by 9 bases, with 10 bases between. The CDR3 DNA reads TGCGCCAGCAGCCAAGGGGCCGGGGGCACCATATATTTT. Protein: CASSQGAGGTIYF.

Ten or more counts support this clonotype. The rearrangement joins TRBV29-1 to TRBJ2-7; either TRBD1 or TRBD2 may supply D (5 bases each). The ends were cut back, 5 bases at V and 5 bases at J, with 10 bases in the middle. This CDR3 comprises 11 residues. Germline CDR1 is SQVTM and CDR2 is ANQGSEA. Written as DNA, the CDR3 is TGCAGCGTTTCGGGGCCTAACGAGCAGTACTTC. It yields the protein CSVSGPNEQYF.

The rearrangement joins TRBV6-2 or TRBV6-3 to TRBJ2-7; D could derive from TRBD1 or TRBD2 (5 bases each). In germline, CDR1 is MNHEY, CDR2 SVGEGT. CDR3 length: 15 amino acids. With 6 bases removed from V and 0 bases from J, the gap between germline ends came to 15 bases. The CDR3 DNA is TGTGCCAGCAGCACCAATCGGGGCCCCTCCTACGAGCAGTACTTC. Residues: CASSTNRGPSYEQYF.